The 18 T cell receptor beta chains below all came from one sample that was sequenced in a study of OX40 agonist ivuxolimab in advanced cancers. The method was immunoSEQ multiplex PCR; TCRdb's version includes in-frame clones alone and lacks a portion of them. The sample includes 60,000 or so clones, roughly 89% of them seen just once. This specimen consisted of CD4+ or CD8+ T cells sorted from blood, obtained in a trial of the OX40 agonist ivuxolimab. Receptors were obtained from an adult with an advanced solid tumor such as melanoma, head and neck, liver or kidney cancer.

V usage is TRBV7-9 and J usage is TRBJ2-5; TRBD2 might be the D (7 bases). This CDR3 comprises 14 residues. The germline V and J ends were trimmed by 3 bases and 1 base, with 9 bases remaining between them. Germline loops: CDR1 SEHNR, CDR2 FQNEAQ (reference sequence). Written as DNA, the CDR3 is TGTGCCAGCAGCTTGGGGGGGCCCCAAGAGACCCAGTACTTC. As protein: CASSLGGPQETQYF.

CDR3 coding DNA: TGCGCCAGCAGTGATACCACCTTTGGGATGAATCAGCCCCAGCATTTT. Translating it yields CASSDTTFGMNQPQHF. This chain connects TRBV10-2 to TRBJ1-5; no clear D. V gave up 3 bases and J gave up 4 bases, with 16 bases separating them. The CDR3 runs to 16 residues. CDR1 WSHSY and CDR2 SAAADI come from the germline V gene.

The chain carries TRBV4-1 and TRBJ1-4, with TRBD1 as a possible D gene (5 bases). Germline V CDR1 and CDR2: MGHRA, YSYEKL. Trimming cost V 4 bases and J 2 bases, with 14 bases left between them. The length of the CDR3 is 16 residues. The CDR3 sequence: CASSLTSGVTNEKLFF. The CDR3 region has the DNA TGCGCCAGCAGCCTTACGTCGGGGGTTACTAATGAAAAACTGTTTTTT.

The chain employs TRBV27 and TRBJ2-7; 8 positions agree with TRBD2. V shed 3 bases and J 5 bases; nucleotides not matched to a gene: 6. The CDR3 covers 14 residues. CDR1 is MNHEY and CDR2 is SMNVEV in the germline V gene (reference sequence). This CDR3 reads CASSFGGARDEQYF. The CDR3 DNA sequence: TGTGCCAGCAGTTTCGGGGGGGCGCGGGACGAGCAGTACTTC.

For the CDR3, the DNA is TGCGCCAGCAGCGCGGTAGACACCGGGGAGCTGTTTTTT. Residues: CASSAVDTGELFF. This chain uses TRBV5-1 with TRBJ2-2; D is unresolved. Per the germline V gene, CDR1 is SGHRS and CDR2 is YFSETQ. V was trimmed by 4 bases and J by 3 bases, leaving 7 bases between them. CDR3 length equals 13 residues. Full variable domain (missing parts from reference TRBV5-1 and TRBJ2-2): KAGVTQTPRYLIKTRGQQVTLSCSPISGHRSVSWYQQTPGQGLQFLFEYFSETQRNKGNFPGRFSGRQFSNSRSEMNVSTLELGDSALYLCASSAVDTGELFFGEGSRLTVL.

This clone showed up just once. The rearrangement uses TRBV6-5 and TRBJ2-2; 8 nucleotides align to TRBD2. J lost 3 bases, V lost 2 bases, and 2 bases had no gene match. Germline V gene lookup returns CDR1 MNHEY and CDR2 SVGAGI. CDR3 size: 15 residues. CDR3 region: CASSYAGGYTGELFF. The CDR3 DNA reads as TGTGCCAGCAGTTACGCGGGGGGATACACCGGGGAGCTGTTTTTT.

The gene calls are TRBV6-6 and TRBJ2-7; the match to TRBD1 covers 11 bases. The length of the CDR3 is 14 residues. The germline gives CDR1 MNHNY, CDR2 SVGAGI (reference sequence). The trim removed 6 bases at V and 2 bases at J, leaving 3 bases unmatched. Here the CDR3 DNA reads TGTGCCAGCAGATCGGGACAGGGGGCCTACGAGCAGTACTTC. The encoded protein is CASRSGQGAYEQYF.

The rearrangement uses TRBV7-6 and TRBJ1-2; tentatively, D is TRBD1 (6 bases). In germline, CDR1 is SGHVS, CDR2 FNYEAQ. The V and J ends lost 5 bases and 4 bases respectively, with 11 bases between them. CDR3 size: 13 residues. For the CDR3, the DNA is TGTGCCAGCAGCCAAGGACAGTCCTATGGCTACACCTTC. The encoded protein is CASSQGQSYGYTF. The whole variable domain, remainder taken from reference TRBV7-6 and TRBJ1-2, is GAGVSQSPRYKVTKRGQDVALRCDPISGHVSLYWYRQALGQGPEFLTYFNYEAQQDKSGLPNDRFSAERPEGSISTLTIQRTEQRDSAMYRCASSQGQSYGYTFGSGTRLTVV.

The chain links TRBV29-1 to TRBJ2-2; D tentatively reads TRBD1 or TRBD2 (5 bases each). This CDR3 region has 15 residues. Per the germline V gene, CDR1 is SQVTM and CDR2 is ANQGSEA. The V end lost 6 bases, the J end lost 4 bases, and 18 bases lay between the germline ends. DNA for the CDR3: TGCAGCGTCCACTCCGGGGACGGAGTCACCGGGGAGCTGTTTTTT. Translated: CSVHSGDGVTGELFF.

V gene TRBV2 combines with J gene TRBJ1-2; weak D call: TRBD1 (6 bases). Germline V lookup: CDR1 SNHLY, CDR2 FYNNEI. The CDR3 runs 15 residues. Deletions cut 3 bases from V and 4 bases from J, with 15 bases between. CDR3 region: CASSEYRDPFYGYTF. CDR3 DNA: TGTGCCAGCAGTGAGTACAGGGACCCCTTCTATGGCTACACCTTC.

CDR3 bases: TGTGCCAGCAGTATAATGGGGGACACTGAAGCTTTCTTT. Its translation is CASSIMGDTEAFF. This chain connects TRBV27 to TRBJ1-1, with D tentatively TRBD1 (5 bases). V shed 5 bases and J shed 3 bases, with 10 bases lying between them. CDR3 size: 13 residues. Germline CDR1 reads MNHEY; CDR2 reads SMNVEV (reference sequence).

This clone was seen more than once but under ten times. This sequence joins TRBV27 and TRBJ2-1, with 8 bases that match TRBD1. The V gene end was trimmed by 5 bases and the J gene end by 12 bases; junction bases not matched to a gene: 15. The V gene's germline CDR1 is MNHEY and CDR2 SMNVEV (reference sequence). The CDR3 runs 15 residues. CDR3 coding DNA: TGTGCCAGCAGTCACGACAGGGGCTTATTGGGTGGGCAGTTCTTC. Amino acid sequence: CASSHDRGLLGGQFF.

The CDR3 DNA follows: TGTGCCAGTAGTATAGGGGGACGAAATCAGCCCCAGCATTTT. Amino acid sequence: CASSIGGRNQPQHF. The genes are TRBV19 and TRBJ1-5; maybe TRBD1 (5 bases). CDR3 length equals 14 residues. The germline V gene encodes CDR1 LNHDA and CDR2 SQIVND (reference sequence). Trimming stripped 1 base from V and 4 bases from J, with 8 bases between.

This clone was found a few times. The sample contains more than one DNA sequence encoding this CDR3. The V and J genes are TRBV11-2 and TRBJ2-7, with 7 bases aligning to TRBD2. J lost 3 bases, V lost 6 bases, and 8 bases had no gene match. CDR1 and CDR2 from the germline V gene are SGHAT and FQNNGV. This CDR3 spans 14 amino acids. CDR3 DNA sequence: TGTGCCAGCAGTCTAGACCCTAGCGGCTACGAGCAGTACTTC. Translation: CASSLDPSGYEQYF.

This chain joins TRBV5-1 and TRBJ2-7; D ambiguous. Germline CDR1 reads SGHRS; CDR2 reads YFSETQ. The CDR3 covers 12 residues. V was clipped by 4 bases and J by 0 bases, with 5 bases between them. As DNA, the CDR3 is TGCGCCAGCAGCCCCCCCTCCTACGAGCAGTACTTC. Translating it yields CASSPPSYEQYF.

The V and J genes are TRBV7-8 and TRBJ2-3, with D tentatively TRBD2 (5 bases). The V and J ends lost 4 bases and 4 bases respectively, with 6 bases between them. The CDR3 runs 12 residues. Per germline, CDR1 SGHVS and CDR2 FQNEAQ. In DNA form, the CDR3 reads TGTGCCAGCAGCTCACTAGCAGATACGCAGTATTTT. It yields the protein CASSSLADTQYF.

The chain uses TRBV15 and TRBJ2-2; TRBD2 agrees at 7 bases. CDR1 is LNHNV and CDR2 is YYDKDF in the germline V gene (reference sequence). With V trimmed by 5 bases and J by 4 bases, 7 bases remained unmatched. The CDR3 length is 15 residues. This CDR3 reads CATSRGIAGTGELFF. As DNA, the CDR3 is TGTGCCACCAGCCGAGGTATAGCGGGCACCGGGGAGCTGTTTTTT.

V and J are TRBV27 and TRBJ2-7; D is perhaps TRBD1 (6 bases). This CDR3 is 16 amino acids long. The V gene lost 2 bases and the J gene lost 0 bases, with 14 bases spanning the gap. The germline V gene encodes CDR1 MNHEY and CDR2 SMNVEV (reference sequence). CDR3 sequence reads: CASSLPGTRSSYEQYF. DNA for the CDR3: TGTGCCAGCAGTTTACCCGGGACACGGAGCTCCTACGAGCAGTACTTC.